One sample yielded the 27 T cell receptor beta chains listed below, sequenced in a study of blood T cell repertoires in COVID-19. TCRdb's copy holds only in-frame clones and misses some; the assay was immunoSEQ multiplex PCR. The sample includes roughly 200,000 clones, nearly 90% seen only once; the top ten take approximately 0.64%. Material: peripheral blood. These receptors all stem from a man in his fifties or sixties with acute or convalescent COVID-19.

This clone was recorded only once. The rearrangement uses TRBV10-3 and TRBJ2-1, with 10 positions matching TRBD1. With V trimmed by 5 bases and J by 3 bases, 4 bases remained unmatched. This CDR3 is 15 amino acids long. Germline loops: CDR1 ENHRY, CDR2 SYGVKD. CDR3 coding DNA: TGTGCCATCAGTTTTGGACAGGGGGACTACAATGAGCAGTTCTTC. This codes for CAISFGQGDYNEQFF.

The chain joins TRBV11-2 to TRBJ1-3, with D tentatively TRBD1 (5 bases). V was trimmed by 3 bases and J by 0 bases, leaving 9 bases between them. Looked up from germline, CDR1 is SGHAT and CDR2 is FQNNGV. CDR3 length: 15 amino acids. The CDR3 bases are TGTGCCAGCAGCTTTGAGGGACTCTCTGGAAACACCATATATTTT. Its protein product is CASSFEGLSGNTIYF.

Regarding this clone: The identical CDR3 is also encoded by other nucleotide sequences in the sample. CDR3 loop: CSVSMAGAGANVLTF. CDR3 nucleotide sequence: TGCAGCGTTTCCATGGCGGGAGCTGGGGCCAACGTCCTGACTTTC. The J gene is TRBJ2-6, the V gene TRBV29-1; TRBD2 matches 7 bases. Germline CDR1 and CDR2: SQVTM and ANQGSEA. The J segment lost 2 bases and the V segment lost 5 bases, leaving 6 bases of the junction unmatched. This CDR3 is 15 amino acids long. The variable domain in full, with the rest retrieved from reference TRBV29-1 and TRBJ2-6, is SAVISQKPSRDICQRGTSLTIQCQVDSQVTMMFWYRQQPGQSLTLIATANQGSEATYESGFVIDKFPISRPNLTFSTLTVSNMSPEDSSIYLCSVSMAGAGANVLTFGAGSRLTVL.

This chain links TRBV30 with TRBJ1-1, with no clear D. Germline V lookup: CDR1 GTSNPN, CDR2 SVGIG (reference sequence). This CDR3 comprises 15 residues. V was shortened by 2 bases and J by 0 bases, with 13 bases between the two germline ends. The CDR3, as DNA: TGTGCCTGGAGTACGAAACAGAGAATGAACACTGAAGCTTTCTTT. Its protein is CAWSTKQRMNTEAFF.

This chain joins TRBV28 and TRBJ1-2; no clear D. V lost 8 bases and J lost 4, with 17 bases in between. The germline V gene encodes CDR1 MDHEN and CDR2 SYDVKM. CDR3 length: 14 residues. The CDR3 nucleotides are TGTGCCAGCGGTGAGGGCTCACCGTCCTATGGCTACACCTTC. Its protein is CASGEGSPSYGYTF.

This sequence joins TRBV4-2 and TRBJ2-7; 7 bases are shared with TRBD1. Trimming removed 0 bases from V and 7 bases from J; junction bases left unmatched: 9. The CDR3 is 15 residues long. CDR1 and CDR2 from the germline V gene are LGHNA and YNFKEQ. The CDR3 sequence is CASSQERQGIREQYF. The CDR3 DNA reads as TGTGCCAGCAGCCAAGAGCGACAGGGAATTAGGGAGCAGTACTTC.

CDR3 nucleotides: TGTGCCAGCAGTTTGTCAGGACAGGGGAGCGAGCAGTACTTC. Its translation is CASSLSGQGSEQYF. V usage is TRBV27 and J usage is TRBJ2-7; TRBD1 agrees at 9 bases. CDR1 and CDR2 (germline): MNHEY, SMNVEV (reference sequence). The ends lost 3 bases at V and 6 bases at J; junction bases unmatched: 6. The CDR3 spans 14 residues.

This chain uses TRBV4-1 with TRBJ1-5; no clear D gene. V was trimmed by 0 bases and J by 6 bases, leaving 12 bases between them. Germline CDR1 MGHRA, CDR2 YSYEKL. This CDR3 has 15 amino acids. CDR3 sequence (DNA): TGCGCCAGCAGCCAAGACGAGGGCGGAGGTCAGCCCCAGCATTTT. The encoded protein is CASSQDEGGGQPQHF.

The rearrangement joins TRBV27 to TRBJ1-1, with 10 bases that match TRBD1. From germline, CDR1 is MNHEY and CDR2 SMNVEV (reference sequence). The V gene end was trimmed by 10 bases and the J gene end by 1 base; junction bases not matched to a gene: 15. This CDR3 is built from 17 residues. CDR3 protein: CATIPLDRGKGNTEAFF. As DNA, the CDR3 is TGTGCCACCATACCTCTGGACAGGGGGAAAGGGAACACTGAAGCTTTCTTT.

The chain uses TRBV7-2 and TRBJ1-2, with TRBD1 identical over 9 bases. The CDR3 extends over 15 amino acids. Germline loops: CDR1 SGHTA, CDR2 FQGNSA. Unmatched junction bases numbered 11, after V lost 5 bases and J lost 7 bases. In DNA, the CDR3 is TGTGCCAGCAGCCTTGAACAGGGGGCGTACTCTGGCTACACCTTC. Its protein is CASSLEQGAYSGYTF.

The V gene is TRBV7-3, the J gene TRBJ1-5; possible D gene TRBD1, 5 bases. This CDR3 is built from 13 residues. The V gene lost 5 bases and the J gene lost 6 bases, with 11 bases spanning the gap. Germline assignment: CDR1 SGHTA and CDR2 FQGTGA. CDR3 loop: CASSPGYGQPQHF. CDR3 nucleotides: TGTGCCAGCAGCCCAGGGTATGGTCAGCCCCAGCATTTT.

The V gene is TRBV12-3 or TRBV12-4, the J gene TRBJ2-7; D is possibly TRBD1 (6 bases). V lost 6 bases to trimming and J lost 6 bases, with 12 bases between them. This CDR3 contains 12 residues. In DNA, the CDR3 is TGTGCCAGCAGGAACTTCAGGGGCGAGCAGTACTTC. Translating gives CASRNFRGEQYF.

The J gene is TRBJ1-1, the V gene TRBV2, with 12 bases matching TRBD1. The germline V gene encodes CDR1 SNHLY and CDR2 FYNNEI. CDR3 length: 15 amino acids. Losses at the gene ends were 6 bases for V and 7 bases for J; bases not matched to a gene: 9. In nucleotides, the CDR3 is TGTGCCAGCAGCGAGGGGACAGGGGGCTTGGGTGAAGCTTTCTTT. Residues: CASSEGTGGLGEAFF.

This chain joins TRBV19 and TRBJ1-2, with D maybe TRBD1 (5 bases). Germline V lookup: CDR1 LNHDA, CDR2 SQIVND (reference sequence). This CDR3 region has 11 residues. V was shortened by 9 bases and J by 6 bases, with 11 bases between the two germline ends. CDR3 in amino acids: CASQGLHGYTF. In DNA, the CDR3 is TGTGCCAGCCAGGGTCTTCATGGCTACACCTTC.

The chain is built from TRBV6-5 and TRBJ2-1, with D tentatively TRBD2 (5 bases). The CDR3 consists of 14 residues. V gave up 6 bases and J gave up 6 bases, with 15 bases separating them. Germline values: CDR1 MNHEY, CDR2 SVGAGI. The CDR3 nucleotides are TGTGCCAGCAGAAAGGCGGGCGGCGGCAATGAGCAGTTCTTC. Translating gives CASRKAGGGNEQFF.

In DNA, the CDR3 is TGTGCCAGCAGCGTAGGGACAGGGGGCCGAAACTATGGCTACACCTTC. Encoded protein: CASSVGTGGRNYGYTF. The chain combines TRBV9 with TRBJ1-2; the match to TRBD1 covers 11 bases. The CDR3 has 16 amino acids. Losses at the gene ends were 0 bases for V and 2 bases for J; bases not matched to a gene: 3. Germline CDR1 reads SGDLS; CDR2 reads YYNGEE.

The V and J genes are TRBV7-3 and TRBJ2-7; D remains ambiguous. CDR3 length equals 15 residues. V lost 2 bases and J 3 bases, leaving 14 bases between the germline ends. Germline V gives CDR1 SGHTA, CDR2 FQGTGA. The DNA of the CDR3 is TGTGCCAGCAGCTTAGGGTCAGCGACGGACTACGAGCAGTACTTC. It specifies CASSLGSATDYEQYF. The whole variable domain, remainder taken from reference TRBV7-3 and TRBJ2-7, is GAGVSQTPSNKVTEKGKYVELRCDPISGHTALYWYRQSLGQGPEFLIYFQGTGAADDSGLPNDRFFAVRPEGSVSTLKIQRTERGDSAVYLCASSLGSATDYEQYFGPGTRLTVT.

V is TRBV5-1 and J is TRBJ2-7; tentative D call: TRBD2 (6 bases). Germline-derived CDR1 and CDR2 are SGHRS and YFSETQ. Trimming cost V 2 bases and J 2 bases, with 17 bases left between them. CDR3 length equals 16 residues. CDR3 amino acids: CASSFPGRAAPYEQYF. CDR3 nucleotide sequence: TGCGCCAGCAGCTTCCCCGGGAGAGCGGCACCCTACGAGCAGTACTTC.

The chain combines TRBV30 with TRBJ1-6, with D perhaps TRBD1 (6 bases). This CDR3 has 14 residues. V was clipped by 2 bases and J by 6 bases, with 11 bases between them. In germline, CDR1 is GTSNPN, CDR2 SVGIG (reference sequence). The CDR3 region is CAWSTPRGNSPLHF. The CDR3 DNA is TGTGCCTGGAGTACCCCCAGGGGTAATTCACCCCTCCACTTT.

This clone was recorded a few times. J is TRBJ1-4 and V is TRBV7-9, with D tentatively TRBD1 (6 bases). Germline assignment: CDR1 SEHNR and CDR2 FQNEAQ (reference sequence). V was trimmed by 5 bases and J by 5 bases, leaving 18 bases between them. CDR3 length: 16 residues. This CDR3 is CASSLEGVGRNEKLFF. In DNA, the CDR3 is TGTGCCAGCAGCCTCGAGGGGGTCGGACGAAATGAAAAACTGTTTTTT. Combining the CDR3 with reference TRBV7-9 and TRBJ1-4 gives the whole variable domain DTGVSQNPRHKITKRGQNVTFRCDPISEHNRLYWYRQTLGQGPEFLTYFQNEAQLEKSRLLSDRFSAERPKGSFSTLEIQRTEQGDSAMYLCASSLEGVGRNEKLFFGSGTQLSVL.

V gene TRBV30 combines with J gene TRBJ1-6; D possibly corresponds to TRBD1 (5 bases). Germline lookup yields CDR1 GTSNPN and CDR2 SVGIG (reference sequence). The CDR3 length is 13 residues. The V end lost 0 bases, the J end lost 8 bases, and 8 bases lay between the germline ends. CDR3 DNA sequence: TGTGCCTGGAGTGTACAACAGGATTCACCCCTCCACTTT. This gives the protein CAWSVQQDSPLHF.

This clone came up a few times. This chain uses TRBV5-4 with TRBJ2-1, with D possibly TRBD2 on 5 matching bases. V lost 4 bases, J lost 6 bases, and 14 bases lay in between. Germline CDR1 reads SGHNT; CDR2 reads YYREEE (reference sequence). The CDR3 is 14 amino acids. The CDR3 is CASSPILAGNEQFF. The CDR3 nucleotides are TGTGCCAGCAGCCCAATTCTAGCTGGCAATGAGCAGTTCTTC.

The chain recombines TRBV4-1 with TRBJ2-1; D is perhaps TRBD2 (5 bases). Per germline, CDR1 MGHRA and CDR2 YSYEKL. The CDR3 covers 15 residues. V lost 0 bases and J lost 4, with 10 bases in between. CDR3 loop: CASSQELRVYNEQFF. The CDR3 nucleotides are TGCGCCAGCAGCCAAGAGTTGCGGGTTTACAATGAGCAGTTCTTC.

This chain uses TRBV28 with TRBJ1-2, with D maybe TRBD1 (6 bases). The V end lost 6 bases, the J end lost 3 bases, and 17 bases lay between the germline ends. The CDR3 has 15 amino acids. Germline lookup yields CDR1 MDHEN and CDR2 SYDVKM. CDR3 residues: CASSLSQGVDYGYTF. DNA for the CDR3: TGTGCCAGCAGCCTCTCACAGGGAGTGGACTATGGCTACACCTTC.

This clone showed up just once. The gene calls are TRBV20-1 and TRBJ1-3; 7 positions match TRBD1. The germline V gene encodes CDR1 DFQATT and CDR2 SNEGSKA (reference sequence). The V and J ends lost 3 bases and 3 bases, in that order; junction bases with no gene match: 8. The CDR3 extends over 15 amino acids. CDR3 sequence: CSASQGGPGGNTIYF. The CDR3 DNA reads TGCAGTGCTAGTCAGGGGGGCCCGGGTGGAAACACCATATATTTT.

This chain uses TRBV7-3 with TRBJ2-1; 8 bases match TRBD1. The CDR3 runs 15 residues. From germline, CDR1 is SGHTA and CDR2 FQGTGA. The V gene end was trimmed by 1 base and the J gene end by 2 bases; junction bases not matched to a gene: 1. The CDR3 loop reads CASSLMTGAYNEQFF. In DNA, the CDR3 is TGTGCCAGCAGCTTAATGACAGGGGCCTACAATGAGCAGTTCTTC.

About this clone itself: The junction differs from germline at one of its ends, possibly a read error. J is TRBJ1-6 and V is TRBV5-6, with 10 positions matching TRBD1. Germline CDR1 reads SGHDT; CDR2 reads YYEEEE. The CDR3 loop spans 16 amino acids. The CDR3: CASTLLSGTGDSPLHF. CDR3 coding DNA: TGTGCCAGCACCTTGCTTTCCGGGACAGGGGATTCACCCCTCCACTTT.